This TCR beta chain was sequenced during a study of regulatory T cells in long-lasting Graves disease (dated by TCRdb to the early 2020s). Looking at the study overall: To count as having persistent Graves' disease, a patient had to have received antithyroid drug treatment for over 5 years with TSH receptor autoantibodies remaining persistently positive. A total of some 35 samples underwent TCR sequencing, from roughly 13 patients with persistent Graves' disease and 20 patients with newly diagnosed Graves' disease. Antithyroid drugs had been taken for 8.5 to 11 years on average by persistent Graves' disease patients in the clinical cohort. The study took place in China and was registered as a clinical trial. This study used TCR sequencing and RNA sequencing of peripheral blood to compare persistent Graves' disease patients against newly diagnosed Graves' disease patients.

The intended sense of this specimen's time point label: persistent/refractory GD, antithyroid drugs over 5 years with positive TRAb. For both TCR sequencing and RNA sequencing, RNA was extracted from PBMCs using TRIzol. The diagnosis of Graves' disease followed American Thyroid Association guidelines. The patients came from an endocrinology department in Xi'an, China. From each patient, 7.5 to 9.5 milliliters of peripheral blood was collected into an EDTA anticoagulant tube. Ficoll Paque Plus density gradient separation was used to isolate PBMCs, and no further T cell sorting was performed. An Agilent 2100 Bioanalyzer and agarose gel were used to check RNA quality, and a NanoDrop 2000 was used to measure RNA concentration. Overall study outcomes, separate from this receptor: Sequencing and analysis were limited to the TCR beta chain. Persistent patients shared more public clonotypes among themselves (2,741) than newly diagnosed patients did (about 1,000). Persistent Graves' disease patients showed lower TCR Shannon entropy and fewer highly expanded clones than newly diagnosed patients, suggesting clonal expansion. The authors noted that the small sample size was a limitation that may lower accuracy. Only peripheral blood was studied, because thyroid tissue, the primary lesion, was inaccessible.

In regard to this clonotype: The antigen this receptor binds is unknown. No base quality information exists; no much larger clone differs at one position.

Receptors were amplified or captured by multiplex PCR. The instrument was an Illumina HiSeq 4000. CDR3 regions were amplified by Arm-PCR with iRepertoire HTBI primers to construct TCR beta libraries. PCR products were gel purified before sequencing. The authors' analysis ran thus. Gene usage analysis of CDR3 amino acid clonotypes used the approximately 56 TRBV and more than 13 TRBJ segments found across samples. COPE and FqMerger were used to merge filtered high-quality paired reads into contigs. BLAST was used to align contigs to the IMGT TRBV, TRBD and TRBJ reference genes, and CDR3 was defined following IMGT. Highly expanded clones were defined as clonotypes with a frequency above 0.1%. Shannon entropy served as the measure of repertoire diversity, while the Gini coefficient captured V-J evenness. Public clonotypes were defined as clonotypes shared by more than one individual. The public sequencing data were trimmed at Q25 with fastp and processed into clonotypes with MiXCR by TCRdb, which kept only in-frame beta chains. Each record represents a unique CDR3 protein, reported with the most common genes and DNA among its rows. The V and J calls reflect TCRdb's pipeline rather than the authors' work. The sample table records about 310,000 distinct CDR3 sequences; roughly a fifth of these occur just once. In total, the top ten clones hold 56% of the sample.

The sample here was peripheral blood mononuclear cells (PBMCs), taken when the disease was refractory, from a patient treated with antithyroid drugs. This receptor was obtained from a female donor with Graves disease.

The CDR3 region: CASSLPLAGGGETQYF. The nucleotides read TGTGCCAGCAGCTTGCCTCTAGCGGGAGGAGGTGAGACCCAGTACTTC. The receptor chain draws on TRBV5-4 and TRBJ2-5, with 11 bases matching TRBD2. The CDR3, cysteine through phenylalanine, is 16 amino acids long. Only the CDR3 portion is preserved as DNA: 48 bases, with reading frame beginning at the first base. CDR1 is given as SGHNT and CDR2 as YYREEE, both from the germline V gene (reference sequence). Ends trimmed: V by 1 base, J by 5 bases; bases unmatched to a gene: 7.